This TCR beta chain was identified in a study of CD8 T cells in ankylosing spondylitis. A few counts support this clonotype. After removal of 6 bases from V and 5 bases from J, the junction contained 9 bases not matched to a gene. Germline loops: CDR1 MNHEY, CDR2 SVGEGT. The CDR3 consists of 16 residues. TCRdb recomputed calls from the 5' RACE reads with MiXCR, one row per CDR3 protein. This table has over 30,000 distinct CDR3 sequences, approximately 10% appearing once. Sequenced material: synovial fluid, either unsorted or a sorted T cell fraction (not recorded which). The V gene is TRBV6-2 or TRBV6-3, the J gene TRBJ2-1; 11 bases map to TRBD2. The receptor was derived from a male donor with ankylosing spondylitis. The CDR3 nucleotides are TGTGCCAGCAGCACCTTAGCGGGAGGGAGAAACAATGAGCAGTTCTTC. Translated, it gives CASSTLAGGRNNEQFF.